These 22 T cell receptor beta chains were sequenced from one sample in a study of CD8 T cells in Susac syndrome. Random hexamers primed reverse transcription of 0.5 to 1 ug RNA. TCRdb analysed the immunoSEQ multiplex PCR reads with MiXCR anew, one entry per CDR3 protein. The sample lists approximately 220,000 distinct CDR3 sequences, approximately 90% seen once, with around 0.14% in the top ten. The sample consisted of CD8+ T cells from PBMCs. Receptors were obtained from a human donor with multiple sclerosis.

J is TRBJ2-1 and V is TRBV20-1, with D uncertain. Germline loops: CDR1 DFQATT, CDR2 SNEGSKA (reference sequence). This CDR3 region has 11 residues. V was cut by 3 bases and J by 10 bases, with 10 bases left in between. Written as DNA, the CDR3 is TGCAGTGCTAGGGGCCTGAGCGAGCAGTTCTTC. Its translation is CSARGLSEQFF.

J is TRBJ2-1 and V is TRBV15; D might be TRBD1 or TRBD2, each matching 6 bases. CDR3 length: 12 residues. Germline V lookup: CDR1 LNHNV, CDR2 YYDKDF (reference sequence). The V and J ends lost 1 base and 10 bases respectively, with 8 bases between them. The CDR3 protein is CATSRGGAEQFF. Here the CDR3 DNA reads TGTGCCACCAGCAGAGGGGGGGCCGAGCAGTTCTTC. Drawing the rest from reference TRBV15 and TRBJ2-1, the complete variable domain is DAMVIQNPRYQVTQFGKPVTLSCSQTLNHNVMYWYQQKSSQAPKLLFHYYDKDFNNEADTPDNFQSRRPNTSFCFLDIRSPGLGDTAMYLCATSRGGAEQFFGPGTRLTVL.

As concerns this clonotype: The junction shows a germline mismatch at one end, possibly a read error. The V and J genes are TRBV12-3 or TRBV12-4 and TRBJ2-2, with 13 bases that match TRBD2. There are 17 residues in the CDR3. As DNA, the CDR3 is TGTGCCAGCAGACCCACTAGCGGGGGGGCGAAGACCGGGGAGCTGTTTTTT. Translated, it gives CASRPTSGGAKTGELFF.

The chain recombines TRBV3-1 with TRBJ2-5; TRBD2 matches 9 bases. This CDR3 contains 17 residues. Germline V CDR1 and CDR2: LGHDT, YNNKEL (reference sequence). The V segment lost 1 base and the J segment 5 bases; nucleotides outside the gene matches: 11. This CDR3 is CASSQAFGLAGLETQYF. CDR3 sequence (DNA): TGTGCCAGCAGCCAAGCCTTTGGGCTAGCGGGACTGGAGACCCAGTACTTC.

This chain uses TRBV29-1 with TRBJ1-2, with D unresolved. V was shortened by 2 bases and J by 2 bases, with 9 bases between the two germline ends. Germline V gives CDR1 SQVTM, CDR2 ANQGSEA. The CDR3 runs to 13 residues. The CDR3 sequence is CSVERHTNYGYTF. The CDR3 DNA reads TGCAGCGTTGAAAGGCATACCAACTATGGCTACACCTTC. The variable domain in full, completed from reference TRBV29-1 and TRBJ1-2, reads SAVISQKPSRDICQRGTSLTIQCQVDSQVTMMFWYRQQPGQSLTLIATANQGSEATYESGFVIDKFPISRPNLTFSTLTVSNMSPEDSSIYLCSVERHTNYGYTFGSGTRLTVV.

The rearrangement links TRBV3-1 to TRBJ2-1, with a weak D call TRBD2 (5 bases). The CDR3 is 15 amino acids. V was shortened by 0 bases and J by 4 bases, with 10 bases between the two germline ends. Germline V gives CDR1 LGHDT, CDR2 YNNKEL (reference sequence). DNA of the CDR3: TGTGCCAGCAGCCAAGAAGTACTAGGGTACAATGAGCAGTTCTTC. Translated: CASSQEVLGYNEQFF.

This clonotype was detected only once. The chain recombines TRBV9 with TRBJ2-7, with a possible D match to TRBD1 (5 bases). Germline V gene sequence: CDR1 SGDLS, CDR2 YYNGEE. Trimming cost V 4 bases and J 6 bases, with 14 bases left between them. CDR3 length: 13 residues. The CDR3 is CASSSQDNSEQYF. DNA for the CDR3: TGTGCCAGCAGCTCGCAGGACAATTCCGAGCAGTACTTC.

The V and J genes are TRBV7-6 and TRBJ2-7; TRBD2 might be the D (5 bases). Between the trimmed V and J ends, which lost 3 bases and 2 bases, there was a span of 14 bases. The CDR3 length is 15 residues. Germline assignment: CDR1 SGHVS and CDR2 FNYEAQ. In DNA form, the CDR3 reads TGTGCCAGCAGCTTGGCGGACTCCACCACCTACGAGCAGTACTTC. As protein: CASSLADSTTYEQYF.

This clonotype was seen a single time. The J gene is TRBJ2-7, the V gene TRBV4-1; D not certain. Germline lookup yields CDR1 MGHRA and CDR2 YSYEKL. Trimming left V 6 bases short and J 3 bases short, with 12 bases between. This CDR3 comprises 13 residues. The DNA of the CDR3 is TGCGCCAGCAGTCCCAGACGGTTCTACGAGCAGTACTTC. It encodes CASSPRRFYEQYF.

The J gene is TRBJ1-5, the V gene TRBV27; D unclear. Germline CDR1 reads MNHEY; CDR2 reads SMNVEV (reference sequence). Trimming pared 0 bases from V and 4 bases from J, leaving 10 bases between. This CDR3 contains 15 residues. The DNA for the CDR3 is TGTGCCAGCAGTTTATCCGGACGGGATAATCAGCCCCAGCATTTT. It encodes CASSLSGRDNQPQHF.

The chain employs TRBV9 and TRBJ2-5; no definite D call. V lost 3 bases and J 2 bases, leaving 11 bases between the germline ends. This CDR3 contains 14 residues. Germline assignment: CDR1 SGDLS and CDR2 YYNGEE. The CDR3 sequence is CASSGGALQETQYF. The CDR3 DNA reads TGTGCCAGCAGCGGCGGCGCTTTACAAGAGACCCAGTACTTC. The full variable domain, completed using reference TRBV9 and TRBJ2-5, is DSGVTQTPKHLITATGQRVTLRCSPRSGDLSVYWYQQSLDQGLQFLIQYYNGEERAKGNILERFSAQQFPDLHSELNLSSLELGDSALYFCASSGGALQETQYFGPGTRLLVL.

The chain combines TRBV30 with TRBJ2-1; 9 positions agree with TRBD2. The CDR3 totals 14 residues. CDR1 and CDR2 from the germline V gene are GTSNPN and SVGIG (reference sequence). The V and J ends lost 6 bases and 1 base, in that order; junction bases with no gene match: 4. The CDR3 region has the DNA TGTGCCTGCTCGACTAGCGGATCCTACAATGAGCAGTTCTTC. This translates into CACSTSGSYNEQFF.

This clonotype turned up a few times. V and J are TRBV6-5 and TRBJ2-7; TRBD2 is a possible D gene (6 bases). This CDR3 spans 15 amino acids. Trimming removed 0 bases at V and 3 bases at J, with 12 bases between. Germline V lookup: CDR1 MNHEY, CDR2 SVGAGI. The chain's CDR3 is CASSYSPGDYYEQYF. CDR3 coding DNA: TGTGCCAGCAGTTACTCGCCGGGAGACTACTACGAGCAGTACTTC.

The CDR3, as DNA: TGTGCCTGGGGCCCCGGGGGGGCGAGCTCCTACGAGCAGTACTTC. Translating gives CAWGPGGASSYEQYF. The rearrangement links TRBV30 to TRBJ2-7; 8 bases fit TRBD2. This CDR3 comprises 15 residues. V shed 5 bases, J shed 0 bases, and the junction held 9 bases outside the gene matches. CDR1 and CDR2 (germline): GTSNPN, SVGIG (reference sequence).

In its sample, this clonotype was seen a few times. The chain employs TRBV4-1 and TRBJ2-5, with TRBD2 matching over 7 bases. The CDR3 is made up of 14 amino acids. Germline V gives CDR1 MGHRA, CDR2 YSYEKL. The ends lost 4 bases at V and 3 bases at J; junction bases unmatched: 5. The CDR3 region is CASSPPGREETQYF. The CDR3 nucleotides read TGCGCCAGCAGCCCCCCAGGGAGGGAAGAGACCCAGTACTTC.

The chain employs TRBV12-3 or TRBV12-4 and TRBJ2-1, with 9 positions matching TRBD1. Losses at the gene ends were 7 bases for V and 8 bases for J; bases not matched to a gene: 12. The CDR3 covers 15 residues. CDR3 sequence (DNA): TGTGCCAGCACCCCAGGGACAGGGAGCTGGGATGAGCAGTTCTTC. Translated, it gives CASTPGTGSWDEQFF.

Comment on this clonotype: Germline and junction disagree at one end, which may indicate a read error. J is TRBJ2-1 and V is TRBV7-7; D remains ambiguous. The germline V gene encodes CDR1 SSHAT and CDR2 FNYEAQ (reference sequence). The CDR3 sequence is 19 residues long. CDR3 in DNA: TGTGCTAGCAGCCCAGACAACTCCGACACCCCTTTCTCCTACAATGAGCAGTTCTTC. Translation gives CASSPDNSDTPFSYNEQFF.

Of note for this clonotype: At one end the junction does not follow the germline gene, possibly because of a read error. The chain has TRBV7-2 and TRBJ2-1; a weak D match, TRBD2 (5 bases). This CDR3 contains 12 residues. Germline V gene sequence: CDR1 SGHTA, CDR2 FQGNSA. Here the CDR3 reads CASSLTSYEQSF. DNA for the CDR3: TGTGCCAGCAGCTTAACTAGTTATGAGCAGTCCTTC. Full variable domain (missing parts from reference TRBV7-2 and TRBJ2-1): GAGVSQSPSNKVTEKGKDVELRCDPISGHTALYWYRQSLGQGLEFLIYFQGNSAPDKSGLPSDRFSAERTGGSVSTLTIQRTQQEDSAVYLCASSLTSYEQSFGPGTRLTVL.

The rearrangement uses TRBV7-9 and TRBJ2-5; D possibly corresponds to TRBD2 (5 bases). The length of the CDR3 is 15 residues. The germline gives CDR1 SEHNR, CDR2 FQNEAQ (reference sequence). V was pared by 1 base and J by 6 bases, with 15 bases between. CDR3 sequence (DNA): TGTGCCAGCAGCTTAGTCGCGAGCGGAGAGCAGACCCAGTACTTC. Amino acids: CASSLVASGEQTQYF.

The V call is TRBV5-6, the J call TRBJ1-1, with 11 bases fitting TRBD1. Losses at the gene ends were 4 bases for V and 3 bases for J; bases not matched to a gene: 2. Germline-derived CDR1 and CDR2 are SGHDT and YYEEEE. CDR3 length: 14 residues. The CDR3 bases are TGTGCCAGCAGCGGGGACAGGGGGGACACTGAAGCTTTCTTT. Its translation is CASSGDRGDTEAFF.

CDR3 protein: CASSLIQETNYGYTF. The CDR3 DNA follows: TGTGCCAGCAGCTTGATCCAGGAAACTAACTATGGCTACACCTTC. J is TRBJ1-2 and V is TRBV5-4; D is unclear. Germline loops: CDR1 SGHNT, CDR2 YYREEE (reference sequence). V dropped 1 base and J dropped 0 bases, with 10 bases sitting between them. CDR3 length equals 15 residues. The complete variable domain, with remaining parts taken from reference TRBV5-4 and TRBJ1-2, reads ETGVTQSPTHLIKTRGQQVTLRCSSQSGHNTVSWYQQALGQGPQFIFQYYREEENGRGNFPPRFSGLQFPNYSSELNVNALELDDSALYLCASSLIQETNYGYTFGSGTRLTVV.

The rearrangement uses TRBV19 and TRBJ1-2, with D tentatively TRBD1 (5 bases). The germline CDR1 and CDR2 sequences are LNHDA and SQIVND (reference sequence). With 5 bases removed from V and 14 bases from J, the gap between germline ends came to 15 bases. The CDR3 spans 11 residues. The CDR3 nucleotides are TGTGCCAGTAGTTTTGGGACGCTCGGGACCTTC. This codes for CASSFGTLGTF.